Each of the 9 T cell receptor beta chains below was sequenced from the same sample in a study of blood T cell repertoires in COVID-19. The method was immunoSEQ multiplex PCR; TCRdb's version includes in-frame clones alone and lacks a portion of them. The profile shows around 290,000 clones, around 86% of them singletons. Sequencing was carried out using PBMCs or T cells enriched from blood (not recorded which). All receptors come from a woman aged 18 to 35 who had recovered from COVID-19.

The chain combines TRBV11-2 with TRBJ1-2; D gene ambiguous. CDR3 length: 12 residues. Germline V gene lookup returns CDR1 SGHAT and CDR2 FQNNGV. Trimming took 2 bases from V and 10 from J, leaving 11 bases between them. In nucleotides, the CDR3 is TGTGCCAGCAGCTTAACAAACCAAGACTACACCTTC. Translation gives CASSLTNQDYTF.

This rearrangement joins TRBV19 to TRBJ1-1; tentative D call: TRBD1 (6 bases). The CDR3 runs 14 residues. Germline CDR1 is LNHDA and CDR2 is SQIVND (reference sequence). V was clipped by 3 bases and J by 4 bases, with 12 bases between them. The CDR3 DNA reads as TGTGCCAGTAGTATCGTGGTAGGGGGCACTGAAGCTTTCTTT. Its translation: CASSIVVGGTEAFF.

CDR3 sequence (DNA): TGCGCCAGCAGCCTATACACCGAGAACACTGAAGCTTTCTTT. It is translated as CASSLYTENTEAFF. This chain links TRBV4-1 with TRBJ1-1; D is unclear. Trimming took 4 bases from V and 1 from J, leaving 10 bases between them. Germline V gene sequence: CDR1 MGHRA, CDR2 YSYEKL. The CDR3 extends over 14 amino acids.

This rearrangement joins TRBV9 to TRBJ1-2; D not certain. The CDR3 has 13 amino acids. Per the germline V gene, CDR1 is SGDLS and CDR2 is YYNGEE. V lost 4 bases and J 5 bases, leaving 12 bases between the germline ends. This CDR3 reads CASSPTSGYGYTF. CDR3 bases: TGTGCCAGCAGCCCCACCTCAGGTTATGGCTACACCTTC.

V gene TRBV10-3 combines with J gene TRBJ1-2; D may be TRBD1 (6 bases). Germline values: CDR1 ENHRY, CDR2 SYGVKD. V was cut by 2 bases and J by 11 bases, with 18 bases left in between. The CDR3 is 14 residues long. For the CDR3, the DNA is TGTGCCATCAGTGAGCCGAGAGCAGGGGAGGGTTACACCTTC. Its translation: CAISEPRAGEGYTF.

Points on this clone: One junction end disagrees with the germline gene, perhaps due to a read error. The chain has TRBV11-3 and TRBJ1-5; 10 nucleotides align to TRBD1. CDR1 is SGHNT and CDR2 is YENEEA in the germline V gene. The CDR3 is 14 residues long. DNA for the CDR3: TGTGCCAGCAGTTTAGGGACAGGGGATCAGCCCCAGCATTTT. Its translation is CASSLGTGDQPQHF.

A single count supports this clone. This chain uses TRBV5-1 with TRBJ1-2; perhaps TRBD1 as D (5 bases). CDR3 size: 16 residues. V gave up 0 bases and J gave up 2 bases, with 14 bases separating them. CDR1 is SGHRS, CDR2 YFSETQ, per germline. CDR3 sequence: CASSLGGTVANYGYTF. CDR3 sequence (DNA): TGCGCCAGCAGCTTGGGGGGCACGGTCGCCAACTATGGCTACACCTTC.

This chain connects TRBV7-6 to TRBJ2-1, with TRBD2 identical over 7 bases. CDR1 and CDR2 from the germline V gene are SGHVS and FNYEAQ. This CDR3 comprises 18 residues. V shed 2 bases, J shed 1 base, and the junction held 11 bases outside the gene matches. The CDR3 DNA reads TGTGCCAGCAGCTTACTCACCTTAGCGGGCCGTTCCTACAATGAGCAGTTCTTC. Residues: CASSLLTLAGRSYNEQFF.

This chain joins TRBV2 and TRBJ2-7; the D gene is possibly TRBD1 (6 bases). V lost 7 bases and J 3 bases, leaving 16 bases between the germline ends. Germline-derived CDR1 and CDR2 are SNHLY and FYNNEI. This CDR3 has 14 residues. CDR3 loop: CASTTGSADYEQYF. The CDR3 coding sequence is TGTGCCAGCACTACAGGGAGCGCCGACTACGAGCAGTACTTC.